Following are 31 T cell receptor beta chains from one sample sequenced in a study of T-cell memory formation after mild COVID-19. Using its own MiXCR run on the 5' RACE reads, TCRdb lists one record per CDR3 protein. Of about 110,000 distinct CDR3 sequences in the sample, 17% were seen once. The sample comprised PBMCs or a T cell subset sorted from them (not recorded which). Receptor source: an adult woman who had mild COVID-19 (a few samples of this study predate the infection). Cell type and time point are not known.

The table lists this clonotype with many counts. The chain combines TRBV27 with TRBJ2-1; D not certain. CDR3 length: 14 amino acids. Germline V gives CDR1 MNHEY, CDR2 SMNVEV (reference sequence). Trimming shortened V by 3 bases and J by 5 bases, and 11 bases separated the two germline ends. CDR3 sequence: CASSLYPIHNEQFF. For the CDR3, the DNA is TGTGCCAGCAGTTTGTACCCAATCCACAATGAGCAGTTCTTC.

The chain is built from TRBV5-1 and TRBJ2-2; D gene unclear. This CDR3 has 16 residues. The germline V gene has CDR1 SGHRS and CDR2 YFSETQ. Trimming took 2 bases from V and 7 from J, leaving 18 bases between them. The CDR3 reads CASSLYLERIGGELFF. CDR3 nucleotide sequence: TGCGCCAGCAGCTTATACCTAGAGAGAATCGGCGGGGAGCTGTTTTTT.

This clonotype has only a few counts. The genes are TRBV30 and TRBJ2-1, with 7 bases fitting TRBD2. Germline lookup yields CDR1 GTSNPN and CDR2 SVGIG (reference sequence). Trimming at V came to 3 bases and at J to 4 bases, leaving 6 bases not matched to a gene. The CDR3 contains 14 residues. The CDR3 DNA reads TGTGCCTGGAGCCTCTCTAGCGGATACAATGAGCAGTTCTTC. It specifies CAWSLSSGYNEQFF. The complete variable domain, with remaining parts taken from reference TRBV30 and TRBJ2-1, reads SQTIHQWPATLVQPVGSPLSLECTVEGTSNPNLYWYRQAAGRGLQLLFYSVGIGQISSEVPQNLSASRPQDRQFILSSKKLLLSDSGFYLCAWSLSSGYNEQFFGPGTRLTVL.

The rearrangement links TRBV7-9 to TRBJ1-2; TRBD1 might be the D (5 bases). The CDR3 runs to 14 residues. The V end was cut by 4 bases, the J end by 10 bases, with 19 bases between. Per germline, CDR1 SEHNR and CDR2 FQNEAQ (reference sequence). The CDR3 spells CASSSGHGSFLYTF. CDR3 coding DNA: TGTGCCAGCAGCTCAGGACACGGATCGTTTCTCTACACCTTC. The full variable domain, in which reference TRBV7-9 and TRBJ1-2 provide the parts outside the CDR3, is DTGVSQNPRHKITKRGQNVTFRCDPISEHNRLYWYRQTLGQGPEFLTYFQNEAQLEKSRLLSDRFSAERPKGSFSTLEIQRTEQGDSAMYLCASSSGHGSFLYTFGSGTRLTVV.

The J gene is TRBJ2-7, the V gene TRBV7-8, with D uncertain. The CDR3 length is 14 residues. Deletions cut 5 bases from V and 4 bases from J, with 15 bases between. In germline, CDR1 is SGHVS, CDR2 FQNEAQ. The CDR3 DNA reads as TGTGCCAGCAGCCCTTCCCCTGGAACTTACGAGCAGTACTTC. It yields the protein CASSPSPGTYEQYF.

This clonotype was observed a handful of times. The chain links TRBV4-1 to TRBJ1-1; weak D call: TRBD1 (6 bases). Germline V gene sequence: CDR1 MGHRA, CDR2 YSYEKL. The CDR3 has 15 residues. Trimming took off 1 base at V and 5 bases at J, with 14 bases between the two ends. CDR3 amino acids: CASSQAGRGETEAFF. DNA for the CDR3: TGCGCCAGCAGCCAAGCGGGCAGGGGAGAGACTGAAGCTTTCTTT.

The rearrangement uses TRBV24-1 and TRBJ2-1; D is possibly TRBD2 (6 bases). Trimming stripped 4 bases from V and 5 bases from J, with 11 bases between. Germline V CDR1 and CDR2: KGHDR, SFDVKD. The CDR3 runs 14 residues. The CDR3: CATSDLREDNEQFF. CDR3 nucleotides: TGTGCCACCAGTGACCTCAGGGAGGACAATGAGCAGTTCTTC.

This clonotype appeared a few times. This rearrangement joins TRBV7-9 to TRBJ1-1; D is ambiguous. V lost 7 bases and J lost 0, with 18 bases in between. The CDR3 is 16 amino acids. Germline CDR1 reads SEHNR; CDR2 reads FQNEAQ (reference sequence). CDR3 region: CASIPPSAPLNTEAFF. The DNA of the CDR3 is TGTGCCAGCATACCCCCATCCGCTCCATTGAACACTGAAGCTTTCTTT.

The CDR3 nucleotides are TGTGCCAGCAGCAACCAAGAGACCCAGTACTTC. Its translation: CASSNQETQYF. V gene TRBV5-6 combines with J gene TRBJ2-5, with D uncertain. Germline loops: CDR1 SGHDT, CDR2 YYEEEE. The CDR3 loop spans 11 amino acids. The ends were cut back, 4 bases at V and 0 bases at J, with 1 base in the middle.

V is TRBV2 and J is TRBJ2-7; 13 nucleotides match TRBD2. This CDR3 comprises 15 residues. With V trimmed by 6 bases and J by 4 bases, 6 bases remained unmatched. Germline V CDR1 and CDR2: SNHLY, FYNNEI. The CDR3 nucleotides are TGTGCCAGCAGGGACCTGACTAGCGGGGGGTACGAGCAGTACTTC. Translated, it gives CASRDLTSGGYEQYF.

This clonotype was seen ten or more times. This chain uses TRBV5-1 with TRBJ2-7; D possibly corresponds to TRBD1 (5 bases). V lost 4 bases and J lost 2, with 10 bases in between. Germline CDR1 SGHRS, CDR2 YFSETQ. CDR3 length: 13 amino acids. The CDR3 coding sequence is TGCGCCAGCAGCATTAGCAGGGCCTACGAGCAGTACTTC. It translates to CASSISRAYEQYF.

This clonotype was counted only a few times. This chain uses TRBV12-3 or TRBV12-4 with TRBJ2-1, with 13 bases that match TRBD2. V dropped 7 bases and J dropped 8; count of bases not matched to a gene: 8. The CDR3 loop spans 15 amino acids. In nucleotides, the CDR3 is TGTGCCAGCACCGAGAGGACTAGCGGGGGTTATGAGCAGTTCTTC. Its protein product is CASTERTSGGYEQFF.

This clonotype was counted between two and nine times. The chain employs TRBV7-9 and TRBJ1-2; no firm D call. The ends were cut back, 2 bases at V and 4 bases at J, with 11 bases in the middle. The CDR3 runs to 14 residues. Germline CDR1 SEHNR, CDR2 FQNEAQ (reference sequence). The CDR3 DNA reads TGTGCCAGCAGCTTATCAACCCAGCCCTATGGCTACACCTTC. This gives the protein CASSLSTQPYGYTF.

The CDR3 loop reads CASSQVLGKETQYF. The CDR3 DNA sequence: TGCGCCAGCAGCCAAGTTTTAGGGAAAGAGACCCAGTACTTC. The chain is built from TRBV4-1 and TRBJ2-5; D remains unclear. The CDR3 is 14 amino acids. Germline lookup yields CDR1 MGHRA and CDR2 YSYEKL. V was shortened by 1 base and J by 3 bases, with 9 bases between the two germline ends.

The CDR3 bases are TGTGCCAGCAGAGGGACAGTTAAAGGTGGGGTCAATCAGCCCCAGCATTTT. Translation gives CASRGTVKGGVNQPQHF. V and J are TRBV2 and TRBJ1-5, with 7 bases aligning to TRBD1. Germline loops: CDR1 SNHLY, CDR2 FYNNEI. V was clipped by 6 bases and J by 3 bases; unmatched bases: 14. The CDR3 covers 17 residues.

This clonotype came up a few times. This sequence joins TRBV20-1 and TRBJ2-1; D uncertain. The germline CDR1 and CDR2 sequences are DFQATT and SNEGSKA (reference sequence). CDR3 length: 14 residues. The ends were cut back, 6 bases at V and 4 bases at J, with 16 bases in the middle. CDR3 sequence (DNA): TGCAGTGCCCCGACCCCCCGCAGTTACAATGAGCAGTTCTTC. Protein product: CSAPTPRSYNEQFF.

In its sample, this clonotype was seen many times. The chain employs TRBV4-1 and TRBJ2-3; D is undetermined. Trimming shortened V by 2 bases and J by 2 bases, and 5 bases separated the two germline ends. Germline V gene data show CDR1 as MGHRA and CDR2 as YSYEKL. The CDR3 is 13 residues long. The CDR3 DNA is TGCGCCAGCAGCCAATGGGACACAGATACGCAGTATTTT. Translation: CASSQWDTDTQYF.

The rearrangement uses TRBV3-1 and TRBJ2-5; no reliable D call. CDR3 length: 14 residues. Trimming removed 1 base at V and 5 bases at J, with 11 bases between. CDR1 is LGHDT and CDR2 is YNNKEL in the germline V gene (reference sequence). The CDR3 sequence: CASSQVTPEETQYF. The CDR3 DNA is TGTGCCAGCAGCCAAGTGACCCCCGAGGAGACCCAGTACTTC.

This chain joins TRBV29-1 and TRBJ1-1, with 7 bases fitting TRBD1. In germline, CDR1 is SQVTM, CDR2 ANQGSEA. Trimming cost V 5 bases and J 3 bases; bases outside gene matches: 3. The CDR3 covers 12 residues. The DNA for the CDR3 is TGCAGCGTTCTTACAGGGGACACTGAAGCTTTCTTT. This encodes CSVLTGDTEAFF.

Within the sample, this clonotype is medium-sized. The rearrangement uses TRBV7-6 and TRBJ1-5; tentative D call: TRBD1 (6 bases). CDR3 length: 13 amino acids. V gave up 5 bases and J gave up 4 bases, with 9 bases separating them. Germline V gene sequence: CDR1 SGHVS, CDR2 FNYEAQ. The CDR3 region has the DNA TGTGCCAGCAGCCGGGACATTAATCAGCCCCAGCATTTT. Translating gives CASSRDINQPQHF. Complete variable domain (other parts from reference TRBV7-6 and TRBJ1-5): GAGVSQSPRYKVTKRGQDVALRCDPISGHVSLYWYRQALGQGPEFLTYFNYEAQQDKSGLPNDRFSAERPEGSISTLTIQRTEQRDSAMYRCASSRDINQPQHFGDGTRLSIL.

This sequence joins TRBV5-6 and TRBJ2-7; D gene ambiguous. V was trimmed by 5 bases and J by 5 bases, leaving 14 bases between them. This CDR3 contains 13 residues. CDR1 is SGHDT, CDR2 YYEEEE, per germline. The CDR3 nucleotides are TGTGCCAGCAGATACACCGAATCCCACGAGCAGTACTTC. Translation: CASRYTESHEQYF.

The chain couples TRBV5-1 to TRBJ2-7, with 9 bases identical to TRBD1. This CDR3 region has 15 residues. The V segment lost 4 bases and the J segment 2 bases; nucleotides outside the gene matches: 7. Germline CDR1 SGHRS, CDR2 YFSETQ. This CDR3 is CASSPVGQGTYEQYF. The CDR3 DNA reads as TGCGCCAGCAGCCCCGTCGGACAGGGGACCTACGAGCAGTACTTC.

This clonotype was found a few times. This sequence joins TRBV7-9 and TRBJ2-5, with 10 positions matching TRBD2. Germline V CDR1 and CDR2: SEHNR, FQNEAQ (reference sequence). The ends lost 1 base at V and 5 bases at J; junction bases unmatched: 13. This CDR3 comprises 18 residues. The CDR3 reads CASSLEVVAGGPRETQYF. CDR3 nucleotides: TGTGCCAGCAGCTTAGAGGTGGTAGCGGGGGGCCCACGGGAGACCCAGTACTTC.

The CDR3 protein is CASSLAGTAFSGNTIYF. CDR3 in DNA: TGTGCCAGCAGCTTAGCGGGGACAGCCTTCTCTGGAAACACCATATATTTT. The V and J genes are TRBV7-8 and TRBJ1-3; 7 positions agree with TRBD1. Trimming at V came to 0 bases and at J to 0 bases, leaving 5 bases not matched to a gene. Germline V gives CDR1 SGHVS, CDR2 FQNEAQ. The CDR3 is made up of 17 amino acids.

V gene TRBV5-4 combines with J gene TRBJ2-1, with 16 bases aligning to TRBD2. J lost 8 bases, V lost 1 base, and 12 bases had no gene match. This CDR3 contains 19 residues. CDR1 and CDR2 (germline): SGHNT, YYREEE (reference sequence). The CDR3 reads CASSLKGLAGGPDWDEQFF. The CDR3 coding sequence is TGTGCCAGCAGCTTGAAGGGACTAGCGGGGGGGCCGGATTGGGATGAGCAGTTCTTC.

The chain joins TRBV5-1 to TRBJ2-3; TRBD2 matches 9 bases. The CDR3 has 17 amino acids. V lost 3 bases and J lost 6; bases outside the gene matches: 14. Germline CDR1 SGHRS, CDR2 YFSETQ. Here the CDR3 DNA reads TGCGCCAGCAGCTGGGACCCATTAGCGGGGGCTGAGGATACGCAGTATTTT. This translates into CASSWDPLAGAEDTQYF.

This clonotype appeared a few times. The V gene is TRBV24-1, the J gene TRBJ1-5; perhaps TRBD1 as D (6 bases). There are 16 residues in the CDR3. Germline lookup yields CDR1 KGHDR and CDR2 SFDVKD. The germline V and J ends were trimmed by 2 bases and 3 bases, with 13 bases remaining between them. CDR3 sequence (DNA): TGTGCCACCAGTGATTCGGACAGCCTCTTCAATCAGCCCCAGCATTTT. This translates into CATSDSDSLFNQPQHF.

This clonotype was picked up a small number of times. V usage is TRBV6-5 and J usage is TRBJ2-2; D is unresolved. The CDR3 has 14 amino acids. The V end lost 8 bases, the J end lost 0 bases, and 10 bases lay between the germline ends. Germline CDR1 reads MNHEY; CDR2 reads SVGAGI. In nucleotides, the CDR3 is TGTGCCAGCGGGTCGGCTTCGAACACCGGGGAGCTGTTTTTT. Protein sequence: CASGSASNTGELFF.

This clonotype was detected a few times. This sequence joins TRBV29-1 and TRBJ2-2, with D hard to call. Germline assignment: CDR1 SQVTM and CDR2 ANQGSEA. V was cut by 3 bases and J by 3 bases, with 8 bases left in between. The CDR3 runs 13 residues. The CDR3 sequence is CSVESGYTGELFF. The CDR3 DNA reads as TGCAGCGTTGAGAGTGGGTACACCGGGGAGCTGTTTTTT.

A few counts support this clonotype. The chain has TRBV29-1 and TRBJ1-2; 7 bases match TRBD1. The junction had 6 bases not matched to a gene; V was cut back by 4 bases and J by 4 bases. Germline V gene lookup returns CDR1 SQVTM and CDR2 ANQGSEA. CDR3 length equals 13 residues. CDR3: CSVGTGDGYGYTF. Here the CDR3 DNA reads TGCAGCGTTGGAACAGGGGACGGCTATGGCTACACCTTC.

This chain connects TRBV9 to TRBJ2-1; 11 bases match TRBD1. The CDR3 spans 15 residues. The trim removed 0 bases at V and 8 bases at J, leaving 4 bases unmatched. Germline V CDR1 and CDR2: SGDLS, YYNGEE. The CDR3 reads CASSVGGTGGYEQFF. CDR3 sequence (DNA): TGTGCCAGCAGCGTAGGGGGGACAGGGGGATATGAGCAGTTCTTC.